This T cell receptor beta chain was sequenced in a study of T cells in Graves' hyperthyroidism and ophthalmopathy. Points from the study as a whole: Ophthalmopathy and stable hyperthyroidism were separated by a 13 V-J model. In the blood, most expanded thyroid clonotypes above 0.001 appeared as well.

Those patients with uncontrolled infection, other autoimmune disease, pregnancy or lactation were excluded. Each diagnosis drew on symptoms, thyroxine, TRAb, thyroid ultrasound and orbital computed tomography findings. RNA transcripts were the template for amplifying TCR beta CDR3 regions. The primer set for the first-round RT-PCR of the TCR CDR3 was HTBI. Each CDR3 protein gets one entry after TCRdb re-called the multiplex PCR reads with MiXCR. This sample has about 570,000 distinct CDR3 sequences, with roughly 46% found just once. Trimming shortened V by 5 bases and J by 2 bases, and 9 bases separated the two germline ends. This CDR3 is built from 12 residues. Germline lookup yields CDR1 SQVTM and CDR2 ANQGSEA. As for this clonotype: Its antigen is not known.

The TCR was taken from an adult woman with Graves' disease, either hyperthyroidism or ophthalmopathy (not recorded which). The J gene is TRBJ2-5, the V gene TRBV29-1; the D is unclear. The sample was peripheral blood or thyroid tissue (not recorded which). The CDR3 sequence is CSVRLNQETQYF. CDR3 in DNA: TGCAGCGTTCGATTAAATCAAGAGACCCAGTACTTC. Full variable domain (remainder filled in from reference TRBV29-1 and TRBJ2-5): SAVISQKPSRDICQRGTSLTIQCQVDSQVTMMFWYRQQPGQSLTLIATANQGSEATYESGFVIDKFPISRPNLTFSTLTVSNMSPEDSSIYLCSVRLNQETQYFGPGTRLLVL.